This T cell receptor (beta chain) stems from a study of T-cell memory formation after mild COVID-19. Whole-study context: Largely donor-specific sequence clusters came from two donors.

This clonotype was counted between two and nine times. TCRdb re-called the 5' RACE reads with MiXCR, one entry per CDR3 protein. The data hold a few hundred thousand distinct CDR3 sequences, with roughly 9.4% observed a single time. CDR3 length: 15 amino acids. Germline CDR1 MGHRA, CDR2 YSYEKL. V lost 4 bases, J lost 8 bases, and 11 bases stayed unmatched. The J gene is TRBJ2-1, the V gene TRBV4-1; 7 nucleotides line up with TRBD2. This sequence was found in a man aged 18 to 30 who had mild COVID-19 (a few samples of this study predate the infection). Cell type and time point are not known. The sample comprised PBMCs or a T cell subset sorted from them (not recorded which). The DNA of the CDR3 is TGCGCCAGCAGCCTCCGCGGGGGTGTCTGGGATGAGCAGTTCTTC. It yields the protein CASSLRGGVWDEQFF.